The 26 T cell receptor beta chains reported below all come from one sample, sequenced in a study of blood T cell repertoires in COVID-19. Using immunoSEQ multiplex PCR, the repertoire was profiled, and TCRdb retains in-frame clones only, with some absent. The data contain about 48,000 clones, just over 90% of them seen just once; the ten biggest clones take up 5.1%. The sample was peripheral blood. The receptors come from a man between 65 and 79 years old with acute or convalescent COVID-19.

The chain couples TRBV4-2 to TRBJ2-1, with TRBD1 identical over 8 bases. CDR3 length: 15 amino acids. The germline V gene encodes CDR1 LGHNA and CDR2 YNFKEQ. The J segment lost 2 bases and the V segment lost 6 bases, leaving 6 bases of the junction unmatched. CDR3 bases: TGTGCCAGCAGGCCCGGGACAGGTCCCTACAATGAGCAGTTCTTC. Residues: CASRPGTGPYNEQFF.

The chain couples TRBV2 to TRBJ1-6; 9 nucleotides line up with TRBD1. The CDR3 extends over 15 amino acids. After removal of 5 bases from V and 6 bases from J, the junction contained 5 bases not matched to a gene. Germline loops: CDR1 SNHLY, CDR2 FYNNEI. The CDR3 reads CASSLQGAVNSPLHF. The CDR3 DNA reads TGTGCCAGCAGTTTACAGGGGGCGGTTAATTCACCCCTCCACTTT.

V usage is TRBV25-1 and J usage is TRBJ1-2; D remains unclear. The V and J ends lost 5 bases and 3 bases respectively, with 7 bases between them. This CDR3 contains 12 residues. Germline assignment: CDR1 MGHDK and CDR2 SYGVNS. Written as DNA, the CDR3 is TGTGCCAGCAGTCATACGGACTATGGCTACACCTTC. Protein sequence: CASSHTDYGYTF.

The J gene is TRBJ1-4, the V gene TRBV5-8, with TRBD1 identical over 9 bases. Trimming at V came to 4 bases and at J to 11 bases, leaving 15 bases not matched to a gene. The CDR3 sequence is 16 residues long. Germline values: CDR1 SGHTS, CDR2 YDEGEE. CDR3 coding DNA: TGTGCCAGCAGCCTAGGACAGGGGTCTGCCCGGAACAAACTGTTTTTT. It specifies CASSLGQGSARNKLFF.

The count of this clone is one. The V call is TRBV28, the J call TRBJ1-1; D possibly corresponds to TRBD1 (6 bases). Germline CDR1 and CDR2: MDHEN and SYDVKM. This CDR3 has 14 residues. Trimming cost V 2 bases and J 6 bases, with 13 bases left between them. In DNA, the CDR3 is TGTGCCAGCAGTTTAGCCAGGGGCATATCTGAAGCTTTCTTT. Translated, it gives CASSLARGISEAFF.

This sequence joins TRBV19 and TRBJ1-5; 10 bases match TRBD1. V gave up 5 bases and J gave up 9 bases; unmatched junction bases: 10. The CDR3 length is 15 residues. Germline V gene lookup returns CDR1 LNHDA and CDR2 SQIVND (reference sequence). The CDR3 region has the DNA TGTGCCAGTAGTCCCGGGACAGGGGCCTCTACGCCCCAGCATTTT. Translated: CASSPGTGASTPQHF.

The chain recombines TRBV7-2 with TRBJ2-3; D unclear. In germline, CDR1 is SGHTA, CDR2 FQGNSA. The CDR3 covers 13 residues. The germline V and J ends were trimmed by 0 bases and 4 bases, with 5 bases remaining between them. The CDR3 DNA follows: TGTGCCAGCAGCTTAGCGCAGTCAGATACGCAGTATTTT. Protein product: CASSLAQSDTQYF.

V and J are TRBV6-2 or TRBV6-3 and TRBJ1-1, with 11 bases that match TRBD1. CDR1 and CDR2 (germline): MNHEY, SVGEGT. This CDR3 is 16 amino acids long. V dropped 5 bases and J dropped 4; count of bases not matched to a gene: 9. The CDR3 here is CASSHGGQGVSTEAFF. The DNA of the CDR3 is TGTGCCAGCAGTCACGGGGGACAGGGGGTAAGCACTGAAGCTTTCTTT.

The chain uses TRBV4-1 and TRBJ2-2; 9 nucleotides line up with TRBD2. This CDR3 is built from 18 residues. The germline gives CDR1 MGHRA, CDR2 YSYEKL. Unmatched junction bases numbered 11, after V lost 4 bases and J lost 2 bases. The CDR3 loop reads CASSRPEEAGGNTGELFF. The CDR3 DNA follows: TGCGCCAGCAGCCGTCCCGAGGAAGCGGGGGGTAACACCGGGGAGCTGTTTTTT.

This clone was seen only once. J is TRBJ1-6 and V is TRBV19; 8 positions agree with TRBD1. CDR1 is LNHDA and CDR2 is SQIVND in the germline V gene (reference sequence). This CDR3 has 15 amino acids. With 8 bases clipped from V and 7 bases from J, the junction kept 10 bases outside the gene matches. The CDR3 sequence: CASSSDRGGNSPLHF. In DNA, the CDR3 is TGTGCCAGTTCCTCAGACAGGGGAGGAAATTCACCCCTCCACTTT.

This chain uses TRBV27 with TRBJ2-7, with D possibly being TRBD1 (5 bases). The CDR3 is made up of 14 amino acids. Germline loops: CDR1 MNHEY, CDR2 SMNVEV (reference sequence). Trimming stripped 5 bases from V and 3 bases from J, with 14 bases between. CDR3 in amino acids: CASSPRTRSYEQYF. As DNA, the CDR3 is TGTGCCAGCAGTCCCAGGACACGAAGCTACGAGCAGTACTTC.

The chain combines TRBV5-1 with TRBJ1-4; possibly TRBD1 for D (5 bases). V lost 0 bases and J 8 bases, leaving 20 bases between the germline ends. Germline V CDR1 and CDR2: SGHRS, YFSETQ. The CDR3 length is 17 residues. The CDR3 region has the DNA TGCGCCAGCAGCTTGGGCGTAGGGGCCAGATCGAAGGAAAAACTGTTTTTT. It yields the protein CASSLGVGARSKEKLFF.

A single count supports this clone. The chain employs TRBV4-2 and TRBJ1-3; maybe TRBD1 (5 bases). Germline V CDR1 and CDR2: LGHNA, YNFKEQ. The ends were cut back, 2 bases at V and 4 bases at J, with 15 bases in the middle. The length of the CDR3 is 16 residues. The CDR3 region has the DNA TGTGCCAGCAGCCAACCACGGGGGACGCCAGGAAACACCATATATTTT. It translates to CASSQPRGTPGNTIYF.

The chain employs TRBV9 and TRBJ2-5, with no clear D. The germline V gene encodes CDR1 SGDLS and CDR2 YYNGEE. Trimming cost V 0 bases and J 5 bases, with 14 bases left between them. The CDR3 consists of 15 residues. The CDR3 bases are TGTGCCAGCAGCGTAGACCACTACTTCGGGGAGACCCAGTACTTC. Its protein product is CASSVDHYFGETQYF.

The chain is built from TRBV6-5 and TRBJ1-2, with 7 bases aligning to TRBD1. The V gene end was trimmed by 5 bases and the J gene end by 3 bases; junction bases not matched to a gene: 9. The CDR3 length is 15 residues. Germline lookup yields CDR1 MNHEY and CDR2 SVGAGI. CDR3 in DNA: TGTGCCAGCAGTATCCGGGAAGGGGGCCACTATGGCTACACCTTC. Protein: CASSIREGGHYGYTF.

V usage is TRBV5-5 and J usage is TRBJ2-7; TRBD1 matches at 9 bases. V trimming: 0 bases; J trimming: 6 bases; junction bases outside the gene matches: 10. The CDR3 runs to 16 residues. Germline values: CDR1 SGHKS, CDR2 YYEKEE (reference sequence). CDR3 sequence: CASSLEPVGQGTEQYF. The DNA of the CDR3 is TGTGCCAGCAGCTTGGAACCGGTAGGACAGGGGACCGAGCAGTACTTC.

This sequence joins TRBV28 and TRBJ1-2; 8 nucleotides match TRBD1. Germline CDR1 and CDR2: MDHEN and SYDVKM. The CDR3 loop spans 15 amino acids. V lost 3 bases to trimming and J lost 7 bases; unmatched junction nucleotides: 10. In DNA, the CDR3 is TGTGCCAGCAGTTTGGTTAACAGGGGGTGGTCTGGCTACACCTTC. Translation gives CASSLVNRGWSGYTF.

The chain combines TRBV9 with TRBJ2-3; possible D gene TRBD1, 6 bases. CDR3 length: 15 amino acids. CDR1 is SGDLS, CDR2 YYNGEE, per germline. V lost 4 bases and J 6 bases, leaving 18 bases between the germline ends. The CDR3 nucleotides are TGTGCCAGCAGCCCCCTCAGCAGGGGAACGGATACGCAGTATTTT. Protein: CASSPLSRGTDTQYF.

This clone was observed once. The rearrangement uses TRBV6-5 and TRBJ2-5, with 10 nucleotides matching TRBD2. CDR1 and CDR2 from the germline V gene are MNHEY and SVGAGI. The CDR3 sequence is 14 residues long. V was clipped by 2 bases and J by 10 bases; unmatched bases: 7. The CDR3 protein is CASSYAAGGSNQYF. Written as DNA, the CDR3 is TGTGCCAGCAGTTACGCAGCGGGGGGGAGCAACCAGTACTTC.

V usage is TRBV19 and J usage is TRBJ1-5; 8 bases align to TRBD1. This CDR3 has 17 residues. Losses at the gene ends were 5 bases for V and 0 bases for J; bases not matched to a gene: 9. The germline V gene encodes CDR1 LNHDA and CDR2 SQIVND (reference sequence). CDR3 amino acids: CASSPSTGGNSNQPQHF. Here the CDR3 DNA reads TGTGCCAGTAGTCCGTCAACAGGGGGAAATAGCAATCAGCCCCAGCATTTT.

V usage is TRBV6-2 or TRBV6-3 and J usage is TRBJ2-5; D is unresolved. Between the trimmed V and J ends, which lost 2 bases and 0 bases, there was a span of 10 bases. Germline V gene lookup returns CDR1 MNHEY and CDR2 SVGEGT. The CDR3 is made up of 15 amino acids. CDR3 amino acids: CASSYPRDNQETQYF. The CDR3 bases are TGTGCCAGCAGTTACCCACGCGATAACCAAGAGACCCAGTACTTC.

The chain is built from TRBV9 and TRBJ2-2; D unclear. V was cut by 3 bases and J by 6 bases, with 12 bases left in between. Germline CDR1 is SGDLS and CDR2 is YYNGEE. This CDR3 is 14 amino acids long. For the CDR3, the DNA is TGTGCCAGCAGCGCCACTAACTGGGCCGGGGAGCTGTTTTTT. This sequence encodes CASSATNWAGELFF.

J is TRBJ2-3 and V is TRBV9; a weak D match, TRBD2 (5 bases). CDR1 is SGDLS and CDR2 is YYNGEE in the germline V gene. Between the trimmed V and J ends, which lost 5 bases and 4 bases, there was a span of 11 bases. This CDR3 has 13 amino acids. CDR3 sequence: CASRASGADTQYF. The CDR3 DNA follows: TGTGCCAGCAGAGCAAGCGGCGCAGATACGCAGTATTTT.

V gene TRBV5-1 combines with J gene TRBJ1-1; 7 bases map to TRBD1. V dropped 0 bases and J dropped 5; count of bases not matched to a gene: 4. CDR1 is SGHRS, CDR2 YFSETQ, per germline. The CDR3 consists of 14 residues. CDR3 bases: TGCGCCAGCAGCTTGGAGCCAGGGGGAACTGAAGCTTTCTTT. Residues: CASSLEPGGTEAFF.

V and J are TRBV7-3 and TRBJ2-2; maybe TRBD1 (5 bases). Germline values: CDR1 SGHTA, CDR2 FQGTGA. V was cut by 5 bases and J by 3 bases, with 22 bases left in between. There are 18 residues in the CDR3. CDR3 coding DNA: TGTGCCAGCAGCCCTTCCTTAGACAGTGTCGTACACACCGGGGAGCTGTTTTTT. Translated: CASSPSLDSVVHTGELFF.

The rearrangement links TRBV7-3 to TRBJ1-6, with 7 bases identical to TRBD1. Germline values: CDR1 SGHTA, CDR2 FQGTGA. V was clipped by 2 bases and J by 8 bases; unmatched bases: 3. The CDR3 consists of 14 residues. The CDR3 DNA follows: TGTGCCAGCAGCTTAGGGCAGGGGGATTCACCCCTCCACTTT. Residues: CASSLGQGDSPLHF.